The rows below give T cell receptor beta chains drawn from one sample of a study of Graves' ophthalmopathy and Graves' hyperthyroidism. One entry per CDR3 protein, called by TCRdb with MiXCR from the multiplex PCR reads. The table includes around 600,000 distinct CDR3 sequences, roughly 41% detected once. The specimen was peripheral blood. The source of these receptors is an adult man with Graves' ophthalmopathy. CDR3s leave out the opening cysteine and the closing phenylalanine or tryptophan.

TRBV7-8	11	ASSLAQDRELF
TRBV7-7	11	FSSSDREETQY
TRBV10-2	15	ASSQDGAGGKTYEQY
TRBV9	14	ASSVLGQGSSYEQY
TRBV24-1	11	ATSKPYQETQY
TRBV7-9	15	ASSLSVGRDRLYGYT
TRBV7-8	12	ASSSWTGRDGYT
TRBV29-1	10	SVLYTGGEQY
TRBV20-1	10	SARGTAYEQY
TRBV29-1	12	SVATSGDRETQY
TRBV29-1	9	SDRDLDGYT
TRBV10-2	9	ASMLRQEAF
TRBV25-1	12	ASSELGGVETQY
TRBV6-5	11	ASTQRGSAEAF
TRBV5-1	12	ASSSTGGDQPQH
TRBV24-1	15	ATSELGRGPDRETQY
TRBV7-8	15	AGSTDPPGGARETQY
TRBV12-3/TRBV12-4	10	ASKREQGKAF
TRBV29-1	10	SVQRGSYEQY
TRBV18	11	ASSPSSGTEAF
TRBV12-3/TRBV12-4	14	ASSLDGSSYNSPLH
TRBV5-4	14	ASSPGQGTLGTEAF
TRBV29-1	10	SYSSGANVLT
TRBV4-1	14	ASSHHSGRGFYEQY
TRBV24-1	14	ATSDWDRGPHQPQH
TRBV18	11	ASSPDESETQY
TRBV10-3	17	ASSYYTGTGSSGANVLT
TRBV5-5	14	ASSFDQYLSNQPQH
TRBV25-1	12	AISTGHAAYEQY
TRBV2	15	ASRSSVGAGSGETQY
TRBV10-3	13	AISANRDWYYEQY
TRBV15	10	ATSRRTGSAF
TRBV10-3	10	AIRAGGYEQY
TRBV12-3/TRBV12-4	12	ASSLEDRHTEAF
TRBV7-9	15	ASSSSPGTDTTGELF
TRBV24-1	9	ATSGGKKQY
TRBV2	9	ASSDSLGLQ
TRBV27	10	AGSLVGDEQY
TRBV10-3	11	AISDRGGNTIY
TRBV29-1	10	SLGGGAGEQY
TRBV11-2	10	ARDQRVGELF
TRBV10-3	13	AISESTGASYEQY
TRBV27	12	ASSRRSTRTEAF
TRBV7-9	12	ASSSAEGPPGYT
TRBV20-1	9	STDKYTEAF